This TCR beta chain emerged from a study of T cells after somatic rescue of genetic block. Assay: immunoSEQ multiplex PCR; the TCRdb copy retains only in-frame clones and omits some. The sample shows roughly 71,000 clones, roughly 93% of them seen only once. Only a few counts were recorded for this clone. The source of this sequence is a man aged 25 to 40. The sequencing sample was made of peripheral blood mononuclear cells (PBMCs).

The CDR3, as DNA: TGTGCCAGCAGTGGCCAGTCCGTCGTCAGGGGATATGAAAAACTGTTTTTT. As protein: CASSGQSVVRGYEKLFF. The genes are TRBV25-1 and TRBJ1-4, with D possibly TRBD1 on 6 matching bases. V was shortened by 4 bases and J by 6 bases, with 21 bases between the two germline ends. The CDR3 contains 17 residues. Germline V gene sequence: CDR1 MGHDK, CDR2 SYGVNS.